These 27 T cell receptor beta chains were sequenced from one sample in a study of vaccination and CD4 T cells after COVID-19. Sequencing of DNA taken from cultured CD4+ T cells relied on the Oncomine TCR Beta short-read assay. TCRdb redid the calling of the PCR reads with MiXCR, one entry per CDR3 protein. The sample consists of 14,000 or so distinct CDR3 sequences, about 29% of them appearing once. Treatment indicated: 10-day PBMC culture with coronavirus spike peptide pools or control peptides (ViraFEST assay). Their antigen targets remain unknown. The sequenced sample was cultured CD4+ T cells from blood. The receptors here all came from a human donor with COVID-19.

For the CDR3, the DNA is TGTGCCAGCAGTGTATATTTTGGGGACTATGGCTACACCTTC. It encodes CASSVYFGDYGYTF. The gene calls are TRBV6-1 and TRBJ1-2; D remains unclear. CDR3 length: 14 amino acids. V lost 4 bases and J 3 bases, leaving 12 bases between the germline ends. Germline CDR1 MNHNS, CDR2 SASEGT.

Notes on this clonotype: The junction differs from germline at one of its ends, possibly a read error. The chain has TRBV6-1 and TRBJ1-4; D unclear. Germline values: CDR1 MNHNS, CDR2 SASEGT. The CDR3 consists of 15 residues. The DNA for the CDR3 is TGTGCCAGCAGAGAAGTGCCGGATACTAATGAAAAACTGTTTTTT. Its protein is CASREVPDTNEKLFF.

In regard to this clonotype: The limits of the CDR3 on the DNA are not certain, so only TCRdb's listed CDR3 is given. The chain joins TRBV7-2 to TRBJ2-2; TRBD1, the table's D call, lacks a check against the DNA. Including both end residues, the CDR3 is 20 amino acids long. From germline, CDR1 is SGHTA and CDR2 FQGNSA. CDR3: CASSLADRRTQYFGVGELFF.

CDR3 loop: CATSPSSGTRNLNTEAFF. The CDR3 DNA is TGCGCCACCTCCCCCTCTTCCGGGACTCGGAACTTAAACACTGAAGCTTTCTTT. This rearrangement joins TRBV5-1 to TRBJ1-1; tentatively, D is TRBD1 (5 bases). Germline V gives CDR1 SGHRS, CDR2 YFSETQ. The length of the CDR3 is 18 residues. The germline V and J ends were trimmed by 9 bases and 2 bases, with 29 bases remaining between them.

This clonotype was counted a few times. The CDR3 DNA reads as TGTGCCAGCTCGGAGGGGAAGAACACTGAAGCTTTCTTT. Translation gives CASSEGKNTEAFF. V gene TRBV18 combines with J gene TRBJ1-1; D is possibly TRBD1 (5 bases). Trimming stripped 6 bases from V and 1 base from J, with 9 bases between. This CDR3 is 13 amino acids long. Germline-derived CDR1 and CDR2 are KGHSH and LQKENI. The complete variable domain, with remaining parts taken from reference TRBV18 and TRBJ1-1, reads NAGVMQNPRHLVRRRGQEARLRCSPMKGHSHVYWYRQLPEEGLKFMVYLQKENIIDESGMPKERFSAEFPKEGPSILRIQQVVRGDSAAYFCASSEGKNTEAFFGQGTRLTVV.

This rearrangement joins TRBV5-1 to TRBJ1-3, with a weak D call TRBD1 (6 bases). Germline lookup yields CDR1 SGHRS and CDR2 YFSETQ. V was cut by 0 bases and J by 2 bases, with 12 bases left in between. The CDR3 extends over 16 amino acids. The CDR3 DNA reads TGCGCCAGCAGCTTGGGTCCTCCAGGGGCTGGAAACACCATATATTTT. It is translated as CASSLGPPGAGNTIYF.

This clonotype was detected a few times. The chain has TRBV6-2 or TRBV6-3 and TRBJ1-4; perhaps TRBD1 as D (5 bases). Trimming pared 4 bases from V and 1 base from J, leaving 7 bases between. CDR1 MNHEY and CDR2 SVGEGT come from the germline V gene. This CDR3 is 14 amino acids long. CDR3 loop: CASSSGLTNEKLFF. CDR3 nucleotide sequence: TGTGCCAGCAGTTCGGGACTAACTAATGAAAAACTGTTTTTT.

In its sample, this clonotype was seen a few times. CDR3 DNA: TGTGCCTGGAGTCTTCTGGGTGGGACTGAAGCTTTCTTT. Encoded protein: CAWSLLGGTEAFF. The V call is TRBV30, the J call TRBJ1-1, with no clear D. Germline CDR1 is GTSNPN and CDR2 is SVGIG (reference sequence). V lost 2 bases and J lost 5, with 12 bases in between. The CDR3 is 13 amino acids.

This clonotype was observed a few times. The chain recombines TRBV20-1 with TRBJ2-2, with D uncertain. The CDR3 spans 13 residues. Between the trimmed V and J ends, which lost 2 bases and 4 bases, there was a span of 8 bases. CDR1 and CDR2 (germline): DFQATT, SNEGSKA (reference sequence). The CDR3 coding sequence is TGCAGTGCTAGAATCCCTACCACCGGGGAGCTGTTTTTT. Amino acids: CSARIPTTGELFF.

This sequence joins TRBV7-8 and TRBJ1-2; TRBD1 might be the D (5 bases). V lost 6 bases and J 0 bases, leaving 14 bases between the germline ends. Germline V CDR1 and CDR2: SGHVS, FQNEAQ. The CDR3 is 15 residues long. As DNA, the CDR3 is TGTGCCAGCAGTGTTCGGGACGGAGCTAACTATGGCTACACCTTC. As protein: CASSVRDGANYGYTF.

The chain is built from TRBV9 and TRBJ1-5; D unclear. The CDR3 sequence is 15 residues long. CDR1 SGDLS and CDR2 YYNGEE come from the germline V gene. V gave up 3 bases and J gave up 0 bases, with 10 bases separating them. Here the CDR3 reads CASSATDYSNQPQHF. The CDR3 bases are TGTGCCAGCAGCGCTACAGACTATAGCAATCAGCCCCAGCATTTT.

The chain has TRBV2 and TRBJ1-3; D remains ambiguous. The length of the CDR3 is 16 residues. From germline, CDR1 is SNHLY and CDR2 FYNNEI. Trimming pared 2 bases from V and 2 bases from J, leaving 13 bases between. CDR3: CASSETGLPPGNTIYF. The CDR3 DNA is TGTGCCAGCAGTGAAACCGGGCTTCCCCCTGGAAACACCATATATTTT.

V gene TRBV6-1 combines with J gene TRBJ1-4; D gene ambiguous. Trimming took 8 bases from V and 2 from J, leaving 12 bases between them. Per germline, CDR1 MNHNS and CDR2 SASEGT. The CDR3 covers 14 residues. The CDR3 here is CASGPTLTNEKLFF. The CDR3 DNA is TGTGCCAGCGGACCGACCCTCACTAATGAAAAACTGTTTTTT.

This clonotype came up a few times. CDR3 coding DNA: TGTGCCAGCAGCCCGGGGGGGGACTCAATAGAGACCCAGTACTTC. This translates into CASSPGGDSIETQYF. The chain recombines TRBV7-3 with TRBJ2-5; 8 nucleotides agree with TRBD2. Germline loops: CDR1 SGHTA, CDR2 FQGTGA. The V and J ends lost 5 bases and 4 bases, in that order; junction bases with no gene match: 9. This CDR3 contains 15 residues.

The chain carries TRBV7-9 and TRBJ2-1; D may be TRBD1 or TRBD2 (5 bases each). The CDR3 spans 16 residues. Germline CDR1 and CDR2: SEHNR and FQNEAQ (reference sequence). The V gene lost 5 bases and the J gene lost 4 bases, with 18 bases spanning the gap. The CDR3 here is CASSPRPGPAYNEQFF. The DNA for the CDR3 is TGTGCCAGCAGCCCCCGCCCGGGACCGGCTTACAATGAGCAGTTCTTC.

This clonotype was seen more than once but under ten times. The V call is TRBV11-3, the J call TRBJ2-5; D not resolved. The CDR3 loop spans 12 amino acids. Trimming pared 3 bases from V and 3 bases from J, leaving 5 bases between. Germline CDR1 reads SGHNT; CDR2 reads YENEEA. Here the CDR3 DNA reads TGTGCCAGCAGCTTGAGGAAAGAGACCCAGTACTTC. Translation gives CASSLRKETQYF.

The V gene is TRBV20-1, the J gene TRBJ1-1; the D is unclear. The CDR3 is 14 residues long. The V end lost 6 bases, the J end lost 1 base, and 15 bases lay between the germline ends. CDR1 DFQATT and CDR2 SNEGSKA come from the germline V gene (reference sequence). The CDR3 loop is CSASRLPENTEAFF. In nucleotides, the CDR3 is TGCAGTGCATCTCGACTGCCGGAGAACACTGAAGCTTTCTTT.

This clonotype appeared a few times. V gene TRBV5-8 combines with J gene TRBJ1-5; TRBD1 matches 7 bases. V lost 3 bases, J lost 2 bases, and 11 bases stayed unmatched. Per the germline V gene, CDR1 is SGHTS and CDR2 is YDEGEE. CDR3 length equals 17 residues. CDR3 sequence reads: CASSYRAGGVGNQPQHF. Written as DNA, the CDR3 is TGTGCCAGCAGCTATAGGGCAGGGGGGGTCGGCAATCAGCCCCAGCATTTT.

The chain carries TRBV28 and TRBJ1-6, with a possible D match to TRBD1 (6 bases). Trimming took 3 bases from V and 9 from J, leaving 15 bases between them. Germline-derived CDR1 and CDR2 are MDHEN and SYDVKM. The CDR3 has 15 residues. CDR3 coding DNA: TGTGCCAGCAGTTTGGGGGACACTGGGGTTTCACCCCTCCACTTT. Its translation is CASSLGDTGVSPLHF.

This clonotype occurred a few times. The chain couples TRBV14 to TRBJ1-1; D might be TRBD1 (5 bases). The CDR3 length is 13 residues. Trimming shortened V by 4 bases and J by 4 bases, and 10 bases separated the two germline ends. Germline V gene data show CDR1 as SGHDN and CDR2 as FVKESK. CDR3 sequence: CASSPNGGTEAFF. The CDR3 region has the DNA TGTGCCAGCAGCCCCAACGGGGGCACTGAAGCTTTCTTT.

This clonotype was seen only a few times. V is TRBV6-5 and J is TRBJ2-5; D assignment may be TRBD1 or TRBD2 (7 bases each). Trimming removed 1 base at V and 4 bases at J, with 19 bases between. The CDR3 contains 17 residues. The V gene's germline CDR1 is MNHEY and CDR2 SVGAGI. The CDR3 sequence: CASSYYRTGLVGETQYF. The CDR3 nucleotides read TGTGCCAGCAGTTACTACAGGACAGGACTAGTGGGAGAGACCCAGTACTTC.

The sample holds a few counts of this clonotype. J is TRBJ1-1 and V is TRBV20-1, with 7 bases aligning to TRBD1. This CDR3 contains 14 residues. V gave up 1 base and J gave up 3 bases; unmatched junction bases: 5. The germline CDR1 and CDR2 sequences are DFQATT and SNEGSKA (reference sequence). The CDR3 DNA follows: TGCAGTGCTAGAGCCGGGACAGTTGACACTGAAGCTTTCTTT. This translates into CSARAGTVDTEAFF.

The chain has TRBV12-3 or TRBV12-4 and TRBJ1-5; D remains unclear. Trimming took off 6 bases at V and 2 bases at J, with 5 bases between the two ends. The CDR3 is made up of 12 amino acids. CDR3 nucleotide sequence: TGTGCCAGCAGGTATCGCAATCAGCCCCAGCATTTT. This translates into CASRYRNQPQHF.

This clonotype was recorded a few times. The CDR3 reads CSAGTSGGPSTDTQYF. The DNA of the CDR3 is TGCAGTGCCGGGACTAGCGGGGGACCTAGCACAGATACGCAGTATTTT. The rearrangement links TRBV20-1 to TRBJ2-3, with 14 positions matching TRBD2. The CDR3 loop spans 16 amino acids. Germline V CDR1 and CDR2: DFQATT, SNEGSKA (reference sequence). Germline trimming cut 6 bases from V and 0 bases from J; bases unmatched to any gene: 5.

CDR3 coding DNA: TGTGCCAGCAGCTACCTGGGGGTGGGGCCAGAGACCCAGTACTTC. It yields the protein CASSYLGVGPETQYF. J is TRBJ2-5 and V is TRBV7-2; either TRBD1 or TRBD2 may supply D (5 bases each). Trimming cost V 4 bases and J 4 bases, with 16 bases left between them. The CDR3 consists of 15 residues. Germline V gives CDR1 SGHTA, CDR2 FQGNSA.

This clonotype turned up a few times. V gene TRBV27 combines with J gene TRBJ1-1; a possible D gene is TRBD1 (6 bases). V lost 6 bases and J 7 bases, leaving 15 bases between the germline ends. The length of the CDR3 is 13 residues. Germline V gene lookup returns CDR1 MNHEY and CDR2 SMNVEV (reference sequence). The CDR3 here is CASRPADSREAFF. The DNA for the CDR3 is TGTGCCAGCAGACCTGCGGACAGCCGTGAAGCTTTCTTT.

This clonotype was picked up a small number of times. This chain uses TRBV6-1 with TRBJ1-1, with D uncertain. Germline lookup yields CDR1 MNHNS and CDR2 SASEGT. The CDR3 is 15 amino acids. Between the trimmed V and J ends, which lost 7 bases and 6 bases, there was a span of 21 bases. The CDR3 sequence: CASTTSLPLEAEAFF. The CDR3 nucleotides read TGTGCCAGCACCACGAGTCTTCCCCTGGAGGCTGAAGCTTTCTTT.